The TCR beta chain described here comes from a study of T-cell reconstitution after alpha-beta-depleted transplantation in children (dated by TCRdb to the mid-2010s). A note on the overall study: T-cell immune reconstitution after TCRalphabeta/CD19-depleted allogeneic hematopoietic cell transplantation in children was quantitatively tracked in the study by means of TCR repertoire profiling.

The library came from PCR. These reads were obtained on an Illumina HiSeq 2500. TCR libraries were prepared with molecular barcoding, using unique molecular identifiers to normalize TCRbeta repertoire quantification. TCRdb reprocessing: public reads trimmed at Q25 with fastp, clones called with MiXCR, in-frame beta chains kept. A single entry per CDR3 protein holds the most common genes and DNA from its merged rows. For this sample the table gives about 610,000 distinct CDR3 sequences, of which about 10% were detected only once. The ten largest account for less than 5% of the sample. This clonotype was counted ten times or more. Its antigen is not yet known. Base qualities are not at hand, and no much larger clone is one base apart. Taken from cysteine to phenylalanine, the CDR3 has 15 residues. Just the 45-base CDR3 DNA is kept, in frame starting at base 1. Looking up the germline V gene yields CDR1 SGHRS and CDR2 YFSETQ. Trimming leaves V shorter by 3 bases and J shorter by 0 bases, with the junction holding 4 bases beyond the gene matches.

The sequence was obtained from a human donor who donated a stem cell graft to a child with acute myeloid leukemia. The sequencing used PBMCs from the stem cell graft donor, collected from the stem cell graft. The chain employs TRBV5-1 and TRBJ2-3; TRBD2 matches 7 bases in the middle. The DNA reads TGCGCCAGCAGCTCGGGACTACCTAGCACAGATACGCAGTATTTT. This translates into CASSSGLPSTDTQYF. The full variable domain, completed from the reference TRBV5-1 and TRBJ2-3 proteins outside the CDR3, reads KAGVTQTPRYLIKTRGQQVTLSCSPISGHRSVSWYQQTPGQGLQFLFEYFSETQRNKGNFPGRFSGRQFSNSRSEMNVSTLELGDSALYLCASSSGLPSTDTQYFGPGTRLTVL.